The 28 T cell receptor beta chains below come from one sample, sequenced in a study of patients and donors after allogeneic stem cell transplantation. In TCRdb, the RT-PCR reads were re-called with MiXCR into one record per CDR3 protein. The data show about 110,000 distinct CDR3 sequences, with roughly 37% seen just once and around 26% held by the top ten. The material sequenced was blood, either unsorted or a sorted T cell fraction (not recorded which). Receptors originate from a human donor who was either an allogeneic HSCT recipient or a stem cell or donor lymphocyte infusion donor (not recorded which). It is not recorded whose cells these are; they may come from a transplant donor.

The table lists this clonotype with a few counts. This chain connects TRBV7-9 to TRBJ1-4, with 7 bases matching TRBD1. CDR1 is SEHNR, CDR2 FQNEAQ, per germline (reference sequence). After removal of 2 bases from V and 5 bases from J, the junction contained 2 bases not matched to a gene. There are 14 residues in the CDR3. Written as DNA, the CDR3 is TGTGCCAGCAGCTTATCGACAGGGAATGAAAAACTGTTTTTT. Translating gives CASSLSTGNEKLFF.

The chain is built from TRBV20-1 and TRBJ2-1, with D unclear. The V end lost 7 bases, the J end lost 0 bases, and 4 bases lay between the germline ends. The CDR3 contains 11 residues. In germline, CDR1 is DFQATT, CDR2 SNEGSKA (reference sequence). The CDR3 nucleotides are TGCAGTGTGTTCTCCTACAATGAGCAGTTCTTC. Translating gives CSVFSYNEQFF.

This clonotype was counted only a few times. The chain links TRBV10-3 to TRBJ2-1; 8 bases fit TRBD1. Trimming removed 7 bases from V and 10 bases from J; junction bases left unmatched: 3. Germline CDR1 ENHRY, CDR2 SYGVKD. This CDR3 is built from 11 residues. In DNA, the CDR3 is TGTGCCATCACTGACAGGGGCGAGCAGTTCTTC. Amino acid sequence: CAITDRGEQFF.

CDR3 region: CASGLTEGNTIYF. The CDR3, as DNA: TGTGCTAGTGGATTGACAGAAGGAAACACCATATATTTT. The V gene is TRBV12-5, the J gene TRBJ1-3; tentative D call: TRBD1 (5 bases). Trimming cost V 6 bases and J 4 bases, with 10 bases left between them. The CDR3 totals 13 residues. CDR1 is LGHNT and CDR2 is FRNRAP in the germline V gene.

The V gene is TRBV20-1, the J gene TRBJ1-6; perhaps TRBD1 as D (5 bases). CDR3 size: 15 residues. The V end lost 0 bases, the J end lost 7 bases, and 13 bases lay between the germline ends. The germline CDR1 and CDR2 sequences are DFQATT and SNEGSKA (reference sequence). CDR3 amino acids: CSARDPGRRNSPLHF. In DNA, the CDR3 is TGCAGTGCTAGAGATCCGGGGCGCAGAAATTCACCCCTCCACTTT.

This rearrangement joins TRBV20-1 to TRBJ2-6; TRBD1 matches 8 bases. The CDR3 length is 16 residues. V was pared by 4 bases and J by 0 bases, with 5 bases of the junction left unmatched. Germline CDR1 is DFQATT and CDR2 is SNEGSKA (reference sequence). The CDR3 region is CSATRQGPSGANVLTF. In DNA, the CDR3 is TGCAGTGCTACCCGACAGGGGCCCTCTGGGGCCAACGTCCTGACTTTC.

In its sample, this clonotype was seen a few times. The chain couples TRBV5-6 to TRBJ1-1, with D tentatively TRBD1 (6 bases). Germline CDR1 is SGHDT and CDR2 is YYEEEE. This CDR3 has 15 residues. The V end lost 2 bases, the J end lost 1 base, and 12 bases lay between the germline ends. This CDR3 reads CASSFRQAPNTEAFF. The CDR3 region has the DNA TGTGCCAGCAGCTTCCGACAGGCGCCGAACACTGAAGCTTTCTTT.

V usage is TRBV6-6 and J usage is TRBJ2-1; D gene unclear. Germline CDR1 MNHNY, CDR2 SVGAGI (reference sequence). V was pared by 6 bases and J by 9 bases, with 15 bases between. This CDR3 has 13 residues. CDR3 DNA: TGTGCCAGCAGACCCAACTCTAGAAGTGAGCAGTTCTTC. Residues: CASRPNSRSEQFF.

This clonotype was observed many times. The rearrangement uses TRBV18 and TRBJ1-2; the D gene is possibly TRBD1 (6 bases). Trimming shortened V by 2 bases and J by 8 bases, and 9 bases separated the two germline ends. There are 12 residues in the CDR3. The V gene's germline CDR1 is KGHSH and CDR2 LQKENI. CDR3 region: CASSPGGSGYTF. Here the CDR3 DNA reads TGTGCCAGCTCACCAGGGGGCTCGGGCTACACCTTC. Variable domain in full (rest from reference TRBV18 and TRBJ1-2): NAGVMQNPRHLVRRRGQEARLRCSPMKGHSHVYWYRQLPEEGLKFMVYLQKENIIDESGMPKERFSAEFPKEGPSILRIQQVVRGDSAAYFCASSPGGSGYTFGSGTRLTVV.

This clonotype was seen only a few times. V usage is TRBV15 and J usage is TRBJ1-2; D unresolved. The CDR3 is 12 residues long. Germline V CDR1 and CDR2: LNHNV, YYDKDF (reference sequence). The germline V and J ends were trimmed by 8 bases and 4 bases, with 11 bases remaining between them. The CDR3 spells CATSSSGYGYTF. The DNA of the CDR3 is TGTGCCACCTCGTCGAGTGGCTATGGCTACACCTTC. Complete variable domain (other parts from reference TRBV15 and TRBJ1-2): DAMVIQNPRYQVTQFGKPVTLSCSQTLNHNVMYWYQQKSSQAPKLLFHYYDKDFNNEADTPDNFQSRRPNTSFCFLDIRSPGLGDTAMYLCATSSSGYGYTFGSGTRLTVV.

In this sample, this clonotype turned up a few times. The chain links TRBV6-2 or TRBV6-3 to TRBJ1-2; a weak D match, TRBD1 (5 bases). The germline V gene has CDR1 MNHEY and CDR2 SVGEGT. CDR3 length: 13 amino acids. Trimming cost V 8 bases and J 5 bases, with 15 bases left between them. The CDR3 here is CASGLQETYGYTF. The CDR3 DNA reads as TGTGCCAGCGGATTACAGGAGACTTATGGCTACACCTTC.

This clonotype was observed a few times. V gene TRBV6-5 combines with J gene TRBJ2-7; D is unresolved. Germline V CDR1 and CDR2: MNHEY, SVGAGI. There are 11 residues in the CDR3. Deletions cut 6 bases from V and 3 bases from J, with 6 bases between. CDR3 sequence reads: CASRKGYEQYF. The CDR3 nucleotides read TGTGCCAGCAGGAAGGGCTACGAGCAGTACTTC.

This clonotype was picked up a small number of times. This chain joins TRBV28 and TRBJ1-2; D is ambiguous. CDR3 length: 13 residues. Germline CDR1 reads MDHEN; CDR2 reads SYDVKM. V gave up 5 bases and J gave up 6 bases, with 13 bases separating them. Here the CDR3 reads CASSPPLGDGYTF. The CDR3 nucleotides read TGTGCCAGCAGTCCGCCGTTAGGAGATGGCTACACCTTC.

This chain joins TRBV5-1 and TRBJ1-6; D perhaps matches TRBD1 (6 bases). Trimming took 2 bases from V and 8 from J, leaving 11 bases between them. From germline, CDR1 is SGHRS and CDR2 YFSETQ. The length of the CDR3 is 14 residues. CDR3 sequence: CASSFGGGDSPLHF. The CDR3 nucleotides read TGCGCCAGCAGCTTCGGAGGGGGGGATTCACCCCTCCACTTT.

The gene calls are TRBV6-5 and TRBJ1-2, with D uncertain. In germline, CDR1 is MNHEY, CDR2 SVGAGI. The CDR3 runs to 17 residues. V was trimmed by 0 bases and J by 5 bases, leaving 19 bases between them. For the CDR3, the DNA is TGTGCCAGCAGTTACTCCCAGCGATATCAAAGGCCGTATGGCTACACCTTC. This sequence encodes CASSYSQRYQRPYGYTF.

This chain connects TRBV7-8 to TRBJ1-2, with 9 bases aligning to TRBD1. The V segment lost 5 bases and the J segment 7 bases; nucleotides outside the gene matches: 14. This CDR3 spans 16 amino acids. Germline V gives CDR1 SGHVS, CDR2 FQNEAQ. CDR3 residues: CASSTRDREGGGGYTF. Written as DNA, the CDR3 is TGTGCCAGCAGCACGAGGGACAGGGAAGGAGGGGGTGGCTACACCTTC. Based on the CDR3 plus reference TRBV7-8 and TRBJ1-2, the full variable domain is GAGVSQSPRYKVAKRGQDVALRCDPISGHVSLFWYQQALGQGPEFLTYFQNEAQLDKSGLPSDRFFAERPEGSVSTLKIQRTQQEDSAVYLCASSTRDREGGGGYTFGSGTRLTVV.

The chain links TRBV29-1 to TRBJ2-7; the match to TRBD1 covers 8 bases. With 6 bases clipped from V and 6 bases from J, the junction kept 4 bases outside the gene matches. Germline-derived CDR1 and CDR2 are SQVTM and ANQGSEA. The CDR3 extends over 11 amino acids. CDR3 nucleotide sequence: TGCAGCGTGCACAGGGGGATCGAGCAGTACTTC. This codes for CSVHRGIEQYF.

This clonotype has a handful of counts. The J gene is TRBJ1-4, the V gene TRBV6-5; D is uncertain. V lost 5 bases and J lost 8, with 6 bases in between. The length of the CDR3 is 11 residues. Germline lookup yields CDR1 MNHEY and CDR2 SVGAGI. The CDR3 spells CASSAQEKLFF. In DNA, the CDR3 is TGTGCCAGCAGTGCACAGGAAAAACTGTTTTTT.

The rearrangement links TRBV5-6 to TRBJ1-4; 7 bases map to TRBD1. The CDR3 extends over 15 amino acids. J gave up 5 bases and V 3 bases, and 7 bases lay outside the gene matches. CDR1 SGHDT and CDR2 YYEEEE come from the germline V gene. The CDR3 coding sequence is TGTGCCAGCAGCTCCTGGACAGGCAAGAATGAAAAACTGTTTTTT. Protein sequence: CASSSWTGKNEKLFF. Using reference TRBV5-6 and TRBJ1-4 for the parts outside the CDR3, the full variable domain is DAGVTQSPTHLIKTRGQQVTLRCSPKSGHDTVSWYQQALGQGPQFIFQYYEEEERQRGNFPDRFSGHQFPNYSSELNVNALLLGDSALYLCASSSWTGKNEKLFFGSGTQLSVL.

This chain uses TRBV12-3 or TRBV12-4 with TRBJ2-3; a weak D match, TRBD1 (6 bases). This CDR3 contains 12 residues. The V end lost 7 bases, the J end lost 11 bases, and 16 bases lay between the germline ends. The CDR3 region has the DNA TGTGCCAGCACCTACTCCCGGGACAAGCAGTATTTT. This codes for CASTYSRDKQYF.

This sequence joins TRBV6-2 or TRBV6-3 and TRBJ2-7; D not resolved. CDR1 MNHEY and CDR2 SVGEGT come from the germline V gene. The CDR3 length is 10 residues. The V end lost 8 bases, the J end lost 4 bases, and 6 bases lay between the germline ends. The CDR3: CASWGYEQYF. In DNA form, the CDR3 reads TGTGCCAGCTGGGGATACGAGCAGTACTTC.

This rearrangement joins TRBV20-1 to TRBJ2-1; 11 bases match TRBD1. Germline V gene data show CDR1 as DFQATT and CDR2 as SNEGSKA (reference sequence). V shed 5 bases, J shed 7 bases, and the junction held 13 bases outside the gene matches. CDR3 length: 16 residues. CDR3 sequence: CSAPSTDRGLLNEQFF. CDR3 bases: TGCAGTGCTCCATCTACGGACAGGGGGCTGTTAAATGAGCAGTTCTTC.

This clonotype was observed a few times. This chain links TRBV18 with TRBJ1-2; no clear D gene. V dropped 2 bases and J dropped 4 bases, with 5 bases sitting between them. Germline V gene data show CDR1 as KGHSH and CDR2 as LQKENI. The CDR3 spans 12 residues. This chain's CDR3 is CASSPYIYGYTF. DNA for the CDR3: TGTGCCAGCTCACCATATATCTATGGCTACACCTTC.

This chain links TRBV7-9 with TRBJ2-5; a weak D match, TRBD2 (5 bases). V lost 8 bases, J lost 5 bases, and 15 bases lay in between. Germline assignment: CDR1 SEHNR and CDR2 FQNEAQ (reference sequence). The CDR3 spans 13 residues. The CDR3 loop reads CASPGDKEETQYF. The CDR3 nucleotides read TGTGCCAGCCCCGGGGATAAGGAGGAGACCCAGTACTTC.

V is TRBV29-1 and J is TRBJ2-7; possible D gene TRBD2, 5 bases. The germline gives CDR1 SQVTM, CDR2 ANQGSEA. CDR3 length equals 12 residues. V gave up 4 bases and J gave up 4 bases, with 11 bases separating them. The CDR3 region is CSVAKGGYEQYF. The DNA of the CDR3 is TGCAGCGTTGCCAAAGGAGGTTACGAGCAGTACTTC.

A few counts support this clonotype. The chain recombines TRBV4-2 with TRBJ1-2; D remains ambiguous. V shed 4 bases and J shed 4 bases, with 13 bases lying between them. The CDR3 extends over 14 amino acids. Germline loops: CDR1 LGHNA, CDR2 YNFKEQ. The CDR3 DNA follows: TGTGCCAGCAGCCCCTCGACTGCGATCTATGGCTACACCTTC. This encodes CASSPSTAIYGYTF.

This clonotype was seen a single time. The chain combines TRBV4-2 with TRBJ2-3; D might be TRBD2 (6 bases). The CDR3 runs 15 residues. The germline V gene encodes CDR1 LGHNA and CDR2 YNFKEQ. Trimming cost V 5 bases and J 0 bases, with 12 bases left between them. CDR3 in DNA: TGTGCCAGCAGCGACACCGGGACTAGCACAGATACGCAGTATTTT. Translating it yields CASSDTGTSTDTQYF.

J is TRBJ2-1 and V is TRBV20-1; D is possibly TRBD1 (5 bases). Between the trimmed V and J ends, which lost 4 bases and 0 bases, there was a span of 10 bases. The V gene's germline CDR1 is DFQATT and CDR2 SNEGSKA (reference sequence). The CDR3 has 14 amino acids. The CDR3 DNA is TGCAGTGCTACAGACAGATACTCCTACAATGAGCAGTTCTTC. As protein: CSATDRYSYNEQFF.